This T cell receptor (beta chain) was sequenced in a study of OX40 agonist ivuxolimab in advanced cancers. Repertoires were generated with immunoSEQ multiplex PCR, while TCRdb's copy carries only in-frame clones and drops some. The data show 55,000 to 70,000 clones, more than 70% seen once. Per germline, CDR1 MGHRA and CDR2 YSYEKL. The CDR3 totals 16 residues. The V end was cut by 3 bases, the J end by 3 bases, with 16 bases between. Enrollment shut out patients with autoimmune disease history or systemic immunosuppression. Collection of blood occurred at baseline, at cycle 4 day 1, and at cycle 7 day 1.

This specimen consisted of CD4+ or CD8+ T cells sorted from blood, obtained in a trial of the OX40 agonist ivuxolimab. The V call is TRBV4-1, the J call TRBJ2-3; D is undetermined. This sequence was found in an adult with an advanced solid tumor such as melanoma, head and neck, liver or kidney cancer. The CDR3 is CASSHMGGKETDTQYF. As DNA, the CDR3 is TGCGCCAGCAGCCACATGGGTGGAAAGGAGACAGATACGCAGTATTTT.